This T cell receptor (beta chain) was sequenced in a study of blood T cell repertoires in COVID-19. The overall study: Researchers got acute and convalescent COVID-19 samples from the United States, Italy and Spain. Nucleic acid was either cDNA or gDNA, and it came from T cells, B-cell-depleted T cells, or PBMCs.

As processed by the authors: Amplification with reference gene primers provided the estimates of nucleated cell counts. Libraries were prepared by immunoSEQ multiplex PCR; TCRdb keeps only in-frame clonotypes and omits some of them. V and J calls and clone size are copied from that table; D and trimming were computed from the DNA. Of under 30,000 clones listed, roughly 94% are singletons. Trimming took 6 bases from V and 0 from J; bases not matched to a gene: 1. Per germline, CDR1 PRHDT and CDR2 FYEKMQ (reference sequence). The CDR3 length is 13 residues. The V gene is TRBV13, the J gene TRBJ1-1, with 7 bases that match TRBD1. The sequence derives from a man aged 50-59 years with active COVID-19. The sample consisted of peripheral blood. CDR3 sequence: CASRQGMNTEAFF. The CDR3 nucleotides read TGTGCCAGCAGACAGGGGATGAACACTGAAGCTTTCTTT. The full variable domain, in which reference TRBV13 and TRBJ1-1 provide the parts outside the CDR3, is AAGVIQSPRHLIKEKRETATLKCYPIPRHDTVYWYQQGPGQDPQFLISFYEKMQSDKGSIPDRFSAQQFSDYHSELNMSSLELGDSALYFCASRQGMNTEAFFGQGTRLTVV.